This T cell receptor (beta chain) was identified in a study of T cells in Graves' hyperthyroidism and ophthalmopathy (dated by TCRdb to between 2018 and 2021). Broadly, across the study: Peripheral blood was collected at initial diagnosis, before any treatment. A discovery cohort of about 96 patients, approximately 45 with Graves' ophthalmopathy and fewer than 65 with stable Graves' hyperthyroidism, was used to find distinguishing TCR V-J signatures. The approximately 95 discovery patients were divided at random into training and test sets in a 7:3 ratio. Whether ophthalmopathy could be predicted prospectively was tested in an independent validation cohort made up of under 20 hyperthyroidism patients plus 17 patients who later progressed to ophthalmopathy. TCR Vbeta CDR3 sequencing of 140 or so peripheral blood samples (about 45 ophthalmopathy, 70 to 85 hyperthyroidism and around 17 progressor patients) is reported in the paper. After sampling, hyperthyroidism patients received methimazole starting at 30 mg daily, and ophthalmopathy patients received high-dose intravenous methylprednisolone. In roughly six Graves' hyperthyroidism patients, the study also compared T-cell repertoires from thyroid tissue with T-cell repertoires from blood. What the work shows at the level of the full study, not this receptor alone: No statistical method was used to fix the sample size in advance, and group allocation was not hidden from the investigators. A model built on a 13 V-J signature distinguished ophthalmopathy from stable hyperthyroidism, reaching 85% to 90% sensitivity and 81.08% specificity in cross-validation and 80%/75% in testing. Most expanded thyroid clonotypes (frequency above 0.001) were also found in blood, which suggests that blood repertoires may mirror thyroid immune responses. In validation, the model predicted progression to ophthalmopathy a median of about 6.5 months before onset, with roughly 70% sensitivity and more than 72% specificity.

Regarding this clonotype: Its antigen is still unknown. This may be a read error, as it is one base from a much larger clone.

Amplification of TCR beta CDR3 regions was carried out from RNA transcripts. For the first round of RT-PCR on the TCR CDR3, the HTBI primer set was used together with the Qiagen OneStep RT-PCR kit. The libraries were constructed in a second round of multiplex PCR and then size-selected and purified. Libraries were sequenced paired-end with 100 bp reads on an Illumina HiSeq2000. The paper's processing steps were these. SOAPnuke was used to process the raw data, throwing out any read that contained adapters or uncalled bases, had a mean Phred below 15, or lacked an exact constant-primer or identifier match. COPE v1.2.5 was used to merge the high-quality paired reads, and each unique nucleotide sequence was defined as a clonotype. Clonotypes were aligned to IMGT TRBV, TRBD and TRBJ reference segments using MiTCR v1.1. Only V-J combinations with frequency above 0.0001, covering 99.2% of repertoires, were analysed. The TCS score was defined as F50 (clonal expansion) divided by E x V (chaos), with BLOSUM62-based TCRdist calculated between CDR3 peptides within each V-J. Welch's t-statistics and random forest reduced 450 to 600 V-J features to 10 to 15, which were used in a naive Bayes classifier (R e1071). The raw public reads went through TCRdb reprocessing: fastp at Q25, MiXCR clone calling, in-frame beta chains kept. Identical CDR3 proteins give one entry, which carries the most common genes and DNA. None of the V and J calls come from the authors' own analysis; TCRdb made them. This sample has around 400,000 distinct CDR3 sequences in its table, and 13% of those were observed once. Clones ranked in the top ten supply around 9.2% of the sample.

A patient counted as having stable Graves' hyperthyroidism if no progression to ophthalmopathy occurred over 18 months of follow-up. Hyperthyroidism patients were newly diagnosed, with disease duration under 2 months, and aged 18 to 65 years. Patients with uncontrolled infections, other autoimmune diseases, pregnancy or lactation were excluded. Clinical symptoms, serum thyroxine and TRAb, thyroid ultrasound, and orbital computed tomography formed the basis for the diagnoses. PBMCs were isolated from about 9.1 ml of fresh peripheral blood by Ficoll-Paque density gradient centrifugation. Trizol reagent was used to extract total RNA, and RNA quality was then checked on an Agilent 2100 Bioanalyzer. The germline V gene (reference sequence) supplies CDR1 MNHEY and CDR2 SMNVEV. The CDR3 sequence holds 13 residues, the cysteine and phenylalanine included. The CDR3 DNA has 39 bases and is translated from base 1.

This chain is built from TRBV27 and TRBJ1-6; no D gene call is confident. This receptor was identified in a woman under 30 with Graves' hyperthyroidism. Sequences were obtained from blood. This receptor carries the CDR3 CANSLPGNSPLHF. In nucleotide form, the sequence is TGTGCCAACAGTTTGCCTGGGAATTCACCCCTCCACTTT.